Described below is a single T cell receptor beta chain sequence and its context. Its recognized antigen is unknown. Base qualities were left out, and no much larger clone turns up one base away. Additional sequencing covered unstimulated subsets from three donor pairs, namely CD8+ effector memory, CD4+ naive, CD8+ TEMRA, CD4+ memory and CD8+ naive. Sorted unstimulated T cells and proliferating T cells recovered from mixed lymphocyte reactions were subjected to TCRbeta CDR3 sequencing. Fresh whole blood from approximately 9 HLA-typed healthy donors was used to isolate PBMCs. The data were obtained in a study of siplizumab effects on memory and regulatory T cells (dated by TCRdb to between 2018 and 2021). Notes on the research overall: The study examined how the anti-CD2 antibody siplizumab affects alloreactive T-cell subsets in allogeneic mixed lymphocyte reactions built from human PBMCs.

The germline V gene (reference sequence) sets CDR1 to DFQATT and CDR2 to SNEGSKA. Relative to germline, V is 5 bases shorter and J is 6 bases shorter, with 9 bases between their ends. Spanning cysteine to phenylalanine, the CDR3 consists of 11 amino acids. The CDR3 DNA has 33 bases and is translated from base 1. Broader findings and caveats from the paper: Greater diversity appeared to be present in unstimulated naive T cells than in memory T cells, and a substantial contribution to the alloresponse seemed to be made by naive cells. Because sequences below about 10^-5 frequency were poorly captured, only a minor fraction of alloreactive clones could be mapped to unstimulated subsets. Whether proliferating Tregs from siplizumab cultures were suppressive was not functionally confirmed. The cumulative frequency of alloreactive sequences that could be traced back to unstimulated CD4+ memory T cells was significantly reduced by siplizumab. A naive or memory phenotype could not be assigned to roughly 75-97% of proliferating CD4+ or CD8+ clones. In reactions with siplizumab, an average of approximately 69% of mappable alloreactive CD4+ clones were Treg-derived, compared with roughly 30% in control reactions.

Preparation of the library involved the immunoSEQ multiplex PCR assay. Each sample had 10^5 or so TCR templates assayed by the deep sequencing platform. Genomic DNA extracted from sorted T cells was used for TCRbeta CDR3 sequencing. The original methods were these. The R programming language was used for clonal analysis of TCRbeta CDR3 data. Alloreactive CD4+ and CD8+ clones were defined by comparing unstimulated samples with post-reaction CFSE-low samples. Alloreactive CD4+ clones were assigned to regulatory or non-regulatory origin by matching sequences to sorted unstimulated Treg and non-Treg repertoires. The source is immuneACCESS, and TCRdb retained only in-frame sequences with V and J called. Part of the clones is not carried over; for the studies checked, unresolved V genes explain less than half of this, and the remainder is unexplained. V, J and clone size are taken as reported in that table, and D and trimming were inferred from the DNA itself. This sample lists over 35,000 clones; around 90% were detected once. The top ten clones comprise 0.25% of the sample.

This receptor was taken from a human donor in good health. The chain was built from TRBV20-1 and TRBJ2-3; there is no confident call for the D gene. Sequenced material: naive CD4+ T cells sorted from blood. What the cell subset or site label conveys for this sample: unstimulated naive T cells. The sequenced DNA: TGCAGTGCTCTGCCACAGGATACGCAGTATTTT. Its protein reads: CSALPQDTQYF.